This T cell receptor beta chain was recorded in a study of a mutant IDH1 vaccine in newly diagnosed glioma. Time point of the sample: week 35, safety follow-up. What each vaccine dose contained was 300 ug of mutant IDH1 20-mer peptide, accompanied by topical imiquimod. Only in-frame clones appear in the TCRdb table, and some are missing; sequencing was by immunoSEQ multiplex PCR. The sample records tens of thousands of clones, about 90% being singletons. Regarding this clone: The antigen remains unidentified.

Germline CDR1 is MDHEN and CDR2 is SYDVKM. V lost 9 bases, J lost 4 bases, and 25 bases lay in between. The CDR3 length is 17 residues. V gene TRBV28 combines with J gene TRBJ1-3; a weak D match, TRBD1 (5 bases). The material was PBMCs, obtained from a glioma patient whose treatment included an IDH1 peptide vaccine. The receptor was derived from a man in his forties with glioma. The CDR3 DNA reads as TGTGCCAGTGTTGGGACCAGGGTGAGGAGACTGGGAAACACCATATATTTT. Translated, it gives CASVGTRVRRLGNTIYF.